The clone carrying this TCR beta chain was picked up a small number of times. One end of the junction does not line up with germline, which may come from a read error. These data are taken from a study of beta chain features in type 1 diabetes. Background on the study: The study examined 107,917,701 sorted cells across all samples.

Every isolated RNA sample was fully reverse transcribed, so sequencing captured expressed TCRB transcripts. Profiled with immunoSEQ multiplex PCR; TCRdb holds only in-frame clones, not every one. The sample lists roughly 500,000 clones; roughly 30% were seen once. Germline lookup yields CDR1 SNHLY and CDR2 FYNNEI. The CDR3 runs 16 residues. The sequence was obtained from a man younger than 30 in good health. Sequencing was carried out using naive CD4+ T cells from blood. The chain links TRBV2 to TRBJ2-3, with D maybe TRBD2 (6 bases). CDR3 bases: TGTGCCAGCCGTGAAAGGTGGGGGACTAGCACAGATACGCAGTATTTT. This gives the protein CASRERWGTSTDTQYF.